These 6 T cell receptor beta chains were sequenced from one sample in a study of vaccination effects on CD4 cells after COVID-19. TCRdb's copy holds only in-frame clones and misses some; the assay was immunoSEQ multiplex PCR. Among 50,000 to 65,000 clones listed, over 80% were seen once. Antigens of these TCRs are unknown. Prior to sequencing, the ViraFEST assay stimulated PBMC with viral peptide pools, which expanded the antigen-specific CD4+ T cells. Researchers isolated CD4+ T cells once ten to eleven days of culture had elapsed. The starting material was CD4+ T cells from PBMCs cultured with HCoV-229E spike peptides, obtained before COVID-19 vaccination. All receptors come from a human donor who received a COVID-19 vaccine.

This sequence joins TRBV6-2 or TRBV6-3 and TRBJ1-5; D is undetermined. The CDR3 contains 13 residues. Trimming cost V 2 bases and J 4 bases, with 6 bases left between them. CDR1 is MNHEY, CDR2 SVGEGT, per germline. The DNA for the CDR3 is TGTGCCAGCAGTTACCGCCCGAATCAGCCCCAGCATTTT. Translating it yields CASSYRPNQPQHF.

The V gene is TRBV5-6, the J gene TRBJ2-1, with 13 bases aligning to TRBD2. The germline V gene encodes CDR1 SGHDT and CDR2 YYEEEE. The ends lost 4 bases at V and 5 bases at J; junction bases unmatched: 3. This CDR3 has 15 amino acids. CDR3 residues: CASSGTSGNHNEQFF. The CDR3 coding sequence is TGTGCCAGCAGCGGGACTAGCGGGAACCACAATGAGCAGTTCTTC.

In this sample, this clone turned up once. This chain joins TRBV7-9 and TRBJ1-5, with a possible D match to TRBD1 (5 bases). Germline V gene lookup returns CDR1 SEHNR and CDR2 FQNEAQ (reference sequence). The CDR3 has 18 amino acids. Trimming took off 2 bases at V and 6 bases at J, with 23 bases between the two ends. CDR3 in DNA: TGTGCCAGCAGCTTAAGTGGCGATTTTGGTCGGGGGGGTCAGCCCCAGCATTTT. This sequence encodes CASSLSGDFGRGGQPQHF.

The rearrangement uses TRBV28 and TRBJ1-2, with 8 bases aligning to TRBD1. Germline trimming cut 10 bases from V and 5 bases from J; bases unmatched to any gene: 6. Germline lookup yields CDR1 MDHEN and CDR2 SYDVKM. The CDR3 spans 12 residues. CDR3 coding DNA: TGTGCCATTTACAGGGGGTTTTATGGCTACACCTTC. Its translation is CAIYRGFYGYTF.

The chain combines TRBV6-6 with TRBJ2-1; D not resolved. Germline CDR1 reads MNHNY; CDR2 reads SVGAGI (reference sequence). V lost 5 bases and J lost 4, with 27 bases in between. The CDR3 is made up of 19 amino acids. CDR3 nucleotide sequence: TGTGCCAGCAGTCCCGGAAGTGGGCGACGGCGGTTCGGGTACAATGAGCAGTTCTTC. Its protein is CASSPGSGRRRFGYNEQFF.

V and J are TRBV30 and TRBJ1-2; possible D gene TRBD1, 6 bases. Germline CDR1 reads GTSNPN; CDR2 reads SVGIG (reference sequence). Trimming pared 0 bases from V and 4 bases from J, leaving 18 bases between. This CDR3 comprises 16 residues. The CDR3 sequence is CAWSVGAPGAPYGYTF. The CDR3 DNA sequence: TGTGCCTGGAGTGTGGGGGCCCCGGGTGCCCCCTATGGCTACACCTTC.